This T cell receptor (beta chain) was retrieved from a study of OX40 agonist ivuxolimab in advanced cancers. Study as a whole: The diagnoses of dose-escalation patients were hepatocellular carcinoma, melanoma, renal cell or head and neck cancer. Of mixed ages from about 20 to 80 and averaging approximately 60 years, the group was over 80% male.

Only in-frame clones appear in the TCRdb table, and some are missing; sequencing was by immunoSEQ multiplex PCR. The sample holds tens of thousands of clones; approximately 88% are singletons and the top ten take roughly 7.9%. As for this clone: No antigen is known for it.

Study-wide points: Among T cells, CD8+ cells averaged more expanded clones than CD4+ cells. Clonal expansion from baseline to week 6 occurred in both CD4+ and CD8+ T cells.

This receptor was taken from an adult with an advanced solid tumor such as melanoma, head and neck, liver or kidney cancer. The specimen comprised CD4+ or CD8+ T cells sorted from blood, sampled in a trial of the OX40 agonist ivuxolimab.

The CDR3 DNA reads TGTGCCAGCAGCTTAATCGACGGACACTACGAGCAGTACTTC. It specifies CASSLIDGHYEQYF. The chain employs TRBV7-9 and TRBJ2-7, with D tentatively TRBD1 (5 bases). The CDR3 extends over 14 amino acids. The V and J ends lost 2 bases and 3 bases respectively, with 11 bases between them. Looked up from germline, CDR1 is SEHNR and CDR2 is FQNEAQ (reference sequence).